The 5 T cell receptor beta chains in this list originate from one sample, sequenced in a study of OX40 agonist ivuxolimab in advanced cancers. Using immunoSEQ multiplex PCR, the repertoire was profiled, and TCRdb retains in-frame clones only, with some absent. The repertoire holds under 85,000 clones, with more than 75% as singletons. Specimen: CD4+ or CD8+ T cells sorted from blood, collected in a trial of the OX40 agonist ivuxolimab. These receptors were taken from an adult with an advanced solid tumor such as melanoma, head and neck, liver or kidney cancer.

The V call is TRBV7-2, the J call TRBJ1-1; the D gene is possibly TRBD1 (6 bases). The CDR3 length is 16 residues. The V end was cut by 2 bases, the J end by 5 bases, with 18 bases between. CDR1 and CDR2 (germline): SGHTA, FQGNSA. CDR3 residues: CASSLMGGQLGTEAFF. For the CDR3, the DNA is TGTGCCAGCAGCTTAATGGGGGGGCAGCTAGGAACTGAAGCTTTCTTT.

The chain is built from TRBV2 and TRBJ2-5; tentative D call: TRBD1 (6 bases). The germline V and J ends were trimmed by 8 bases and 3 bases, with 10 bases remaining between them. Germline V CDR1 and CDR2: SNHLY, FYNNEI. The CDR3 extends over 12 amino acids. CDR3 sequence (DNA): TGTGCCAGCCGGGACAATAAAGAGACCCAGTACTTC. It translates to CASRDNKETQYF. The variable domain in full, completed from reference TRBV2 and TRBJ2-5, reads EPEVTQTPSHQVTQMGQEVILRCVPISNHLYFYWYRQILGQKVEFLVSFYNNEISEKSEIFDDQFSVERPDGSNFTLKIRSTKLEDSAMYFCASRDNKETQYFGPGTRLLVL.

The rearrangement links TRBV19 to TRBJ2-3; a weak D match, TRBD2 (6 bases). Between the trimmed V and J ends, which lost 3 bases and 4 bases, there was a span of 11 bases. The germline V gene encodes CDR1 LNHDA and CDR2 SQIVND (reference sequence). The CDR3 is 14 residues long. The CDR3 sequence is CASSIDTSSDTQYF. The CDR3 DNA follows: TGTGCCAGTAGTATCGACACTAGCTCAGATACGCAGTATTTT.

J is TRBJ2-3 and V is TRBV2; D ambiguous. Per germline, CDR1 SNHLY and CDR2 FYNNEI. V dropped 2 bases and J dropped 3 bases, with 6 bases sitting between them. This CDR3 has 13 amino acids. This CDR3 reads CASSELRTDTQYF. As DNA, the CDR3 is TGTGCCAGCAGTGAACTGAGAACAGATACGCAGTATTTT.

The genes are TRBV5-1 and TRBJ2-5; 9 bases agree with TRBD1. V trimming: 4 bases; J trimming: 3 bases; junction bases outside the gene matches: 7. The CDR3 sequence is 15 residues long. CDR1 is SGHRS and CDR2 is YFSETQ in the germline V gene. As DNA, the CDR3 is TGCGCCAGCAGCCCCGGGACAGGGCGTGAAGAGACCCAGTACTTC. Its translation: CASSPGTGREETQYF.